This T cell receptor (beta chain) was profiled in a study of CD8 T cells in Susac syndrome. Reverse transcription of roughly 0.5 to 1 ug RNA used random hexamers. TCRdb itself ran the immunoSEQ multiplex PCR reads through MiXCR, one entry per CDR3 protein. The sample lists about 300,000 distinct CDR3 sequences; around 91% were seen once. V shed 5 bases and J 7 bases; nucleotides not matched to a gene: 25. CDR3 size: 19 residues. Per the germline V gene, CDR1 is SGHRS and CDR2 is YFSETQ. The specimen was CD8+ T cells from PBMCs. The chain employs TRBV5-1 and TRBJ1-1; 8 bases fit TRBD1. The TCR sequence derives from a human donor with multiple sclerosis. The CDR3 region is CASREDRAPPPPLSLEAFF. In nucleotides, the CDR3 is TGCGCCAGCAGGGAGGACAGGGCGCCCCCGCCGCCGCTTTCACTTGAAGCTTTCTTT.